Following are 30 T cell receptor beta chains from one sample sequenced in a study of T-cell reconstitution after alpha-beta-depleted transplantation in children. Using unique molecular identifiers, the investigators prepared the TCRbeta library. Via MiXCR, TCRdb re-called the PCR reads, giving one row per CDR3 protein. Counted here are roughly 150,000 distinct CDR3 sequences, over 8.5% occurring once; the ten biggest clones make up approximately 13%. The sample consisted of PBMCs, taken before TCRalphabeta/CD19-depleted stem cell transplant. The source of these receptors is a boy aged 2-15 years with acute myeloid leukemia, due to receive a stem cell transplant.

This clonotype was observed at least ten times. This chain uses TRBV5-8 with TRBJ2-3, with 7 positions matching TRBD1. V was clipped by 1 base and J by 5 bases; unmatched bases: 13. CDR1 and CDR2 (germline): SGHTS, YDEGEE. This CDR3 region has 17 residues. In nucleotides, the CDR3 is TGTGCCAGCAGCTTGAAGAGGGGGCGCCTTAGGCTAGATACGCAGTATTTT. Its translation: CASSLKRGRLRLDTQYF. The full variable domain, in which reference TRBV5-8 and TRBJ2-3 provide the parts outside the CDR3, is EAGVTQSPTHLIKTRGQQATLRCSPISGHTSVYWYQQALGLGLQFLLWYDEGEERNRGNFPPRFSGRQFPNYSSELNVNALELEDSALYLCASSLKRGRLRLDTQYFGPGTRLTVL.

About this clonotype itself: The junction does not match germline at one end; this may be a read error. The chain uses TRBV7-2 and TRBJ2-3; 7 bases align to TRBD2. Looked up from germline, CDR1 is SGHTA and CDR2 is FQGNSA. CDR3 length: 15 amino acids. Written as DNA, the CDR3 is TGTGCCAGCGGCTTCCAGACTAGCCAAACAGATACGCAGTATTTT. Its translation: CASGFQTSQTDTQYF. The variable domain in full, completed from reference TRBV7-2 and TRBJ2-3, reads GAGVSQSPSNKVTEKGKDVELRCDPISGHTALYWYRQSLGQGLEFLIYFQGNSAPDKSGLPSDRFSAERTGGSVSTLTIQRTQQEDSAVYLCASGFQTSQTDTQYFGPGTRLTVL.

This clonotype has just a few counts. The rearrangement joins TRBV29-1 to TRBJ2-3; 11 bases agree with TRBD1. CDR3 length: 16 amino acids. CDR1 and CDR2 from the germline V gene are SQVTM and ANQGSEA. V lost 2 bases, J lost 11 bases, and 15 bases stayed unmatched. The DNA for the CDR3 is TGCAGCGTTGAAAGGACAGGGGGCCTATTACAGATAGGGCAGTATTTT. This gives the protein CSVERTGGLLQIGQYF.

This clonotype was seen at least ten times. This chain links TRBV18 with TRBJ1-2; D possibly corresponds to TRBD1 (5 bases). Germline V lookup: CDR1 KGHSH, CDR2 LQKENI. This CDR3 contains 14 residues. V lost 2 bases to trimming and J lost 1 base, with 8 bases between them. This CDR3 reads CASSPLDNNYGYTF. CDR3 DNA: TGTGCCAGCTCACCATTGGACAATAACTATGGCTACACCTTC.

This clonotype was seen more than once but under ten times. The genes are TRBV19 and TRBJ1-1; 9 bases agree with TRBD1. After removal of 6 bases from V and 3 bases from J, the junction contained 11 bases not matched to a gene. The CDR3 consists of 16 residues. The germline gives CDR1 LNHDA, CDR2 SQIVND (reference sequence). The chain's CDR3 is CASREGTGLRDTEAFF. The CDR3 DNA sequence: TGTGCCAGTAGAGAAGGGACAGGGCTTCGGGACACTGAAGCTTTCTTT.

This clonotype was counted many times. The rearrangement joins TRBV28 to TRBJ2-7, with D possibly being TRBD1 (6 bases). The CDR3 is 14 amino acids. The germline CDR1 and CDR2 sequences are MDHEN and SYDVKM. Trimming removed 7 bases from V and 5 bases from J, with 18 bases in between. The CDR3 bases are TGTGCCAGCACGCCCCCACAGGGTTTCGACGAGCAGTACTTC. Its translation is CASTPPQGFDEQYF.

This clonotype appeared many times. This chain links TRBV20-1 with TRBJ2-3, with D perhaps TRBD1 (6 bases). V was pared by 5 bases and J by 3 bases, with 15 bases between. This CDR3 is built from 14 residues. CDR1 and CDR2 (germline): DFQATT, SNEGSKA (reference sequence). The CDR3 reads CSAPQGPGTDTQYF. CDR3 in DNA: TGCAGTGCTCCCCAGGGGCCAGGAACAGATACGCAGTATTTT.

This clonotype was detected many times. For the CDR3, the DNA is TGCAGCGTCTTGACAGGGGGTATTATAACCGGGGAGCTGTTTTTT. Amino acid sequence: CSVLTGGIITGELFF. The rearrangement joins TRBV29-1 to TRBJ2-2, with 9 positions matching TRBD1. CDR1 SQVTM and CDR2 ANQGSEA come from the germline V gene. V gave up 6 bases and J gave up 5 bases; unmatched junction bases: 10. This CDR3 comprises 15 residues.

For this clonotype: With a much larger clone just one base away, this may be a read error. The gene calls are TRBV3-1 and TRBJ2-1, with D possibly being TRBD2 (5 bases). In germline, CDR1 is LGHDT, CDR2 YNNKEL (reference sequence). V dropped 2 bases and J dropped 0 bases, with 14 bases sitting between them. The CDR3 loop spans 17 amino acids. This CDR3 is CASSQKPDSCSYNEQFF. CDR3 DNA: TGTGCCAGCAGCCAAAAACCGGACTCTTGCTCCTACAATGAGCAGTTCTTC.

At least ten counts were recorded for this clonotype. This chain connects TRBV28 to TRBJ2-7, with D unclear. The V end lost 3 bases, the J end lost 2 bases, and 11 bases lay between the germline ends. The CDR3 has 14 amino acids. Germline V CDR1 and CDR2: MDHEN, SYDVKM. The CDR3 bases are TGTGCCAGCAGTTTCGACAAACTAACCTACGAGCAGTACTTC. Protein product: CASSFDKLTYEQYF.

This clonotype showed up many times. V gene TRBV29-1 combines with J gene TRBJ1-5; maybe TRBD1 (5 bases). The CDR3 is made up of 14 amino acids. Germline V lookup: CDR1 SQVTM, CDR2 ANQGSEA. Between the trimmed V and J ends, which lost 4 bases and 1 base, there was a span of 11 bases. CDR3 amino acids: CSVGLGESNQPQHF. CDR3 nucleotide sequence: TGCAGCGTTGGTTTAGGGGAGAGCAATCAGCCCCAGCATTTT.

This clonotype occurred many times. The chain joins TRBV20-1 to TRBJ1-1; D is uncertain. Trimming removed 7 bases at V and 2 bases at J, with 8 bases between. This CDR3 spans 11 amino acids. The germline V gene has CDR1 DFQATT and CDR2 SNEGSKA (reference sequence). CDR3 sequence reads: CSVLINTEAFF. The CDR3 nucleotides are TGCAGTGTTCTGATTAACACTGAAGCTTTCTTT.

This clonotype was seen ten or more times. The chain has TRBV11-3 and TRBJ1-5; 8 nucleotides match TRBD1. Trimming took 1 base from V and 15 from J; bases not matched to a gene: 5. Germline values: CDR1 SGHNT, CDR2 YENEEA. The CDR3 has 12 amino acids. CDR3: CASSLGDRGPHF. DNA of the CDR3: TGTGCCAGCAGCTTAGGAGACAGGGGACCGCATTTT.

This clonotype showed up many times. The rearrangement uses TRBV5-1 and TRBJ2-1; D may be TRBD1 (6 bases). Trimming removed 0 bases from V and 6 bases from J, with 13 bases in between. Germline V gene sequence: CDR1 SGHRS, CDR2 YFSETQ. CDR3 length equals 15 residues. The CDR3 loop is CASSLGQAWSNEQFF. In DNA form, the CDR3 reads TGCGCCAGCAGCTTGGGACAGGCGTGGAGCAATGAGCAGTTCTTC.

This clonotype was detected ten times or more. J is TRBJ1-1 and V is TRBV20-1; the D gene is possibly TRBD1 (5 bases). CDR3 size: 12 residues. Germline lookup yields CDR1 DFQATT and CDR2 SNEGSKA (reference sequence). The V end lost 4 bases, the J end lost 5 bases, and 11 bases lay between the germline ends. The CDR3 region has the DNA TGCAGTGCTAAAGAGGGGATGACTGAAGCTTTCTTT. Translating gives CSAKEGMTEAFF.

This clonotype was recorded many times. The chain joins TRBV4-1 to TRBJ1-5; TRBD1 is a possible D gene (6 bases). V gave up 1 base and J gave up 6 bases, with 10 bases separating them. CDR1 is MGHRA, CDR2 YSYEKL, per germline. This CDR3 region has 14 residues. In DNA form, the CDR3 reads TGCGCCAGCAGCCAAGCTACAGGGTTTCAGCCCCAGCATTTT. As protein: CASSQATGFQPQHF.

This clonotype was counted many times. CDR3 sequence: CASSQAGPATYEQYF. The DNA for the CDR3 is TGTGCCAGCAGCCAAGCGGGACCGGCGACCTACGAGCAGTACTTC. The chain carries TRBV3-1 and TRBJ2-7; D assignment may be TRBD1 or TRBD2 (5 bases each). The CDR3 sequence is 15 residues long. Germline V CDR1 and CDR2: LGHDT, YNNKEL (reference sequence). The germline V and J ends were trimmed by 1 base and 2 bases, with 12 bases remaining between them.

This clonotype was observed many times. The chain employs TRBV11-2 and TRBJ1-5; weak D call: TRBD1 (6 bases). Germline V gene lookup returns CDR1 SGHAT and CDR2 FQNNGV. The V and J ends lost 5 bases and 3 bases respectively, with 20 bases between them. The CDR3 covers 17 residues. As DNA, the CDR3 is TGTGCCAGCAGCCCTGGGTGGGGGGCTAGAGACAATCAGCCCCAGCATTTT. This translates into CASSPGWGARDNQPQHF. Full variable domain (remainder filled in from reference TRBV11-2 and TRBJ1-5): EAGVAQSPRYKIIEKRQSVAFWCNPISGHATLYWYQQILGQGPKLLIQFQNNGVVDDSQLPKDRFSAERLKGVDSTLKIQPAKLEDSAVYLCASSPGWGARDNQPQHFGDGTRLSIL.

The chain couples TRBV6-1 to TRBJ2-7; TRBD2 matches 15 bases. J lost 0 bases, V lost 5 bases, and 11 bases had no gene match. CDR1 and CDR2 from the germline V gene are MNHNS and SASEGT. This CDR3 has 19 residues. CDR3: CASSYRTSGRDLTSYEQYF. The CDR3 coding sequence is TGTGCCAGCAGTTACCGGACTAGCGGGAGGGATCTCACCTCCTACGAGCAGTACTTC.

This clonotype was found many times. The V call is TRBV12-3 or TRBV12-4, the J call TRBJ1-2; D gene ambiguous. There are 16 residues in the CDR3. Trimming stripped 1 base from V and 3 bases from J, with 15 bases between. CDR3 nucleotides: TGTGCCAGCAGTTTAGTATGGCCCAGGCCTGACTATGGCTACACCTTC. Its translation is CASSLVWPRPDYGYTF.

This clonotype was seen repeatedly, ten times or more. This chain uses TRBV20-1 with TRBJ1-4; D is possibly TRBD1 (6 bases). The CDR3 totals 18 residues. Germline V gene data show CDR1 as DFQATT and CDR2 as SNEGSKA (reference sequence). V was pared by 1 base and J by 6 bases, with 24 bases between. CDR3 in amino acids: CSARGLRTVPTSYEKLFF. Here the CDR3 DNA reads TGCAGTGCTAGAGGACTCAGGACAGTCCCGACTAGTTATGAAAAACTGTTTTTT.

This clonotype showed up many times. This chain links TRBV20-1 with TRBJ2-7; D possibly matches TRBD1 or TRBD2 (5 bases each). The germline CDR1 and CDR2 sequences are DFQATT and SNEGSKA (reference sequence). There are 12 residues in the CDR3. The V end lost 6 bases, the J end lost 3 bases, and 12 bases lay between the germline ends. CDR3 DNA sequence: TGCAGTGCCGGGACGGGGAGCTACGAGCAGTACTTC. Protein product: CSAGTGSYEQYF.

This clonotype was detected many times. The chain is built from TRBV13 and TRBJ1-4; tentatively, D is TRBD1 (5 bases). The CDR3 length is 14 residues. Germline CDR1 and CDR2: PRHDT and FYEKMQ (reference sequence). V was clipped by 0 bases and J by 8 bases, with 10 bases between them. The CDR3 reads CASSLGGAWEKLFF. CDR3 DNA: TGTGCCAGCAGCTTAGGAGGGGCTTGGGAAAAACTGTTTTTT.

There are many counts of this clonotype. The rearrangement joins TRBV4-1 to TRBJ1-2; unclear D gene. The V end was cut by 1 base, the J end by 5 bases, with 11 bases between. This CDR3 comprises 14 residues. Germline values: CDR1 MGHRA, CDR2 YSYEKL. The chain's CDR3 is CASSQGSGLYGYTF. CDR3 in DNA: TGCGCCAGCAGCCAAGGTTCCGGGCTATATGGCTACACCTTC.

Concerning this clonotype itself: The junction and the germline gene differ at one end; a read error may be behind it. The chain combines TRBV7-9 with TRBJ1-4; D is uncertain. Germline CDR1 reads SEHNR; CDR2 reads FQNEAQ (reference sequence). This CDR3 has 15 amino acids. The CDR3 region is CASSLALSGNGKLFF. The CDR3 DNA follows: TGTGCCAGCAGCTTAGCACTTTCGGGAAATGGAAAACTGTTTTTT.

The chain recombines TRBV19 with TRBJ2-3; either TRBD1 or TRBD2 may supply D (7 bases each). Trimming shortened V by 7 bases and J by 4 bases, and 15 bases separated the two germline ends. The CDR3 sequence is 14 residues long. Germline V lookup: CDR1 LNHDA, CDR2 SQIVND (reference sequence). CDR3 in DNA: TGTGCCAGTATTCCAGGGGGGGCCGCAGATACGCAGTATTTT. Translating gives CASIPGGAADTQYF.

As regards this clonotype: This clone may be a read error of a much larger clone one base away. The chain has TRBV7-9 and TRBJ2-5, with unresolved D. Trimming took 4 bases from V and 6 from J, leaving 21 bases between them. This CDR3 has 16 amino acids. Germline V gene sequence: CDR1 SEHNR, CDR2 FQNEAQ (reference sequence). CDR3 bases: TGTGCCAGCAGCTCCAGATCGCTGGAGATTGGGCAGACCCAGTACTTC. Translated: CASSSRSLEIGQTQYF.

This clonotype was counted many times. This chain connects TRBV5-1 to TRBJ2-7, with TRBD2 as a possible D gene (5 bases). CDR3 length: 13 amino acids. V lost 4 bases, J lost 0 bases, and 8 bases lay in between. Looked up from germline, CDR1 is SGHRS and CDR2 is YFSETQ. CDR3 in amino acids: CASSAGISYEQYF. The CDR3, as DNA: TGCGCCAGCAGCGCCGGGATCTCCTACGAGCAGTACTTC. The full variable domain, its missing parts supplied by reference TRBV5-1 and TRBJ2-7, is KAGVTQTPRYLIKTRGQQVTLSCSPISGHRSVSWYQQTPGQGLQFLFEYFSETQRNKGNFPGRFSGRQFSNSRSEMNVSTLELGDSALYLCASSAGISYEQYFGPGTRLTVT.

The gene calls are TRBV29-1 and TRBJ1-2; D unclear. Trimming took 0 bases from V and 7 from J, leaving 12 bases between them. This CDR3 region has 13 residues. Germline V CDR1 and CDR2: SQVTM, ANQGSEA. The CDR3: CSVEDPGNSGYTF. CDR3 DNA sequence: TGCAGCGTTGAAGATCCGGGTAACAGTGGCTACACCTTC.

This clonotype was counted ten times or more. V gene TRBV7-3 combines with J gene TRBJ2-1; 11 nucleotides match TRBD2. CDR1 SGHTA and CDR2 FQGTGA come from the germline V gene. The CDR3 totals 15 residues. J lost 8 bases, V lost 5 bases, and 8 bases had no gene match. The CDR3 nucleotides read TGTGCCAGCAGCCCCGATAGCGGGGGGGCCGATGAGCAGTTCTTC. Translation: CASSPDSGGADEQFF.